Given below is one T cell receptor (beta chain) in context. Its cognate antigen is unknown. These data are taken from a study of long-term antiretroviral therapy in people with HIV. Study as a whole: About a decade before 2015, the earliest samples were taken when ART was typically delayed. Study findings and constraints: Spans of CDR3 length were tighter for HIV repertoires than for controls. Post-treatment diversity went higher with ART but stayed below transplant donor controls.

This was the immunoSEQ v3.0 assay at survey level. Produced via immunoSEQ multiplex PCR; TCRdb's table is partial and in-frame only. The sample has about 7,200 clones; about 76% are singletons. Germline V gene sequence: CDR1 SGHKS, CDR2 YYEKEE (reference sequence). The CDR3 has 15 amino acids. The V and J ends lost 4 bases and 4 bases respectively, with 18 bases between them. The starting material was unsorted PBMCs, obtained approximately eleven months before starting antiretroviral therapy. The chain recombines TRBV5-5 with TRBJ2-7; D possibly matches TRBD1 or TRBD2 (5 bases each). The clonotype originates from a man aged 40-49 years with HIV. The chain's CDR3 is CASSLRDVNIYEQYF. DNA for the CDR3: TGTGCCAGCAGCCTCCGGGACGTTAATATTTACGAGCAGTACTTC.